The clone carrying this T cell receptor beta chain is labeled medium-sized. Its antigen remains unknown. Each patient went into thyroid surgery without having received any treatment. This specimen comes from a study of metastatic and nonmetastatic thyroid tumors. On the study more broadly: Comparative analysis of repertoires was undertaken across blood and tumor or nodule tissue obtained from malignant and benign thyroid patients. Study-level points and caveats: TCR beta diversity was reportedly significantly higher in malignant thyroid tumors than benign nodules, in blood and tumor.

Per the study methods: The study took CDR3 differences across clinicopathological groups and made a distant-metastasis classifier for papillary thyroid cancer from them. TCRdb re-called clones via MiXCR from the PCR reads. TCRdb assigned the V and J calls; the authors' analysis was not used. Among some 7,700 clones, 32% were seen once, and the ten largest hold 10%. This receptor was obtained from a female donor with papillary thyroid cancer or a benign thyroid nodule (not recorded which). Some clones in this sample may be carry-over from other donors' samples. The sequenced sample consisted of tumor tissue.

The CDR3 DNA follows: TGTGCCAGCAGTTTATGGACAGGGGGATCCTCTGGGGCCAACGTCCTGACTTTC. This gives the protein CASSLWTGGSSGANVLTF. V usage is TRBV27 and J usage is TRBJ2-6; 10 positions match TRBD1. Germline trimming cut 1 base from V and 0 bases from J; bases unmatched to any gene: 3. Germline V gene data show CDR1 as MNHEY and CDR2 as SMNVEV (reference sequence). The length of the CDR3 is 18 residues.